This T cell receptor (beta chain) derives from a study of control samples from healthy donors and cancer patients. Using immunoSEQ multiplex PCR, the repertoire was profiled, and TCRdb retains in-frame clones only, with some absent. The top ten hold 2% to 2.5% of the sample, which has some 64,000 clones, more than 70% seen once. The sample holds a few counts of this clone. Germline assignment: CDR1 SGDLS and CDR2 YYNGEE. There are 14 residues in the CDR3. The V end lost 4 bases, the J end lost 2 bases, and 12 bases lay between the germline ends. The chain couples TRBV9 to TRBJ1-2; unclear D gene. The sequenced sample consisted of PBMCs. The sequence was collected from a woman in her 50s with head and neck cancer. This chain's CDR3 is CASSPRTKNYGYTF. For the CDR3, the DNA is TGTGCCAGCAGCCCCAGGACCAAAAACTATGGCTACACCTTC.